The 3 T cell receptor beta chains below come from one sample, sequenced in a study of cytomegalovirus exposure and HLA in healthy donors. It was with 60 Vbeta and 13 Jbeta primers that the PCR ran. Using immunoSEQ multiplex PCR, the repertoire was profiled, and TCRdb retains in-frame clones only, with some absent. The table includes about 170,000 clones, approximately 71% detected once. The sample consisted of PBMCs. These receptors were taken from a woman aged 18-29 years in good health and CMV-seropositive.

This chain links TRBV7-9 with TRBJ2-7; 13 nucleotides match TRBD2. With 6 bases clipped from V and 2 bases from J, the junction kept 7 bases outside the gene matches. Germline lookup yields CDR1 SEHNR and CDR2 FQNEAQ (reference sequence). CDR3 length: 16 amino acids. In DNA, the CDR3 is TGTGCCAGCAGTCCACCAACTAGCGGGGGGGCCTACGAGCAGTACTTC. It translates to CASSPPTSGGAYEQYF.

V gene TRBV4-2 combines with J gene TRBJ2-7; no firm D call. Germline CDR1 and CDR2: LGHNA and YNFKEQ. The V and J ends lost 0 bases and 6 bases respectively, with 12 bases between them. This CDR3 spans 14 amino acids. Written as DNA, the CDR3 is TGTGCCAGCAGCCAAGAAAGTCTAGTCTCCGAGCAGTACTTC. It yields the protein CASSQESLVSEQYF.

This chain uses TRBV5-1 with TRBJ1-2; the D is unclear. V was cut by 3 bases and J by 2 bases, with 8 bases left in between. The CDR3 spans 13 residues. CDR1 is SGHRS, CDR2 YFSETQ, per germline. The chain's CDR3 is CASSSDSNYGYTF. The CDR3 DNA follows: TGCGCCAGCAGCTCGGACTCAAACTATGGCTACACCTTC.